Listed below are T cell receptor beta chains from one sample, sequenced in a study of T cells after yellow fever vaccination. TCRdb reprocessed the 5' RACE reads via MiXCR and lists one record per CDR3 protein. The sample has some 70,000 distinct CDR3 sequences; more than 6.5% are singletons. The sample consisted of CD8+ T cells sorted from PBMCs, taken roughly 47 days after the first yellow fever vaccination. Receptors originate from a man aged 18-30 years who received the YFV17D yellow fever vaccine. The CDR3 runs from the conserved cysteine through the conserved F or W. The order of the fields is V gene, clone size, J gene, D gene, CDR3 protein, CDR3 DNA. The D gene is left open where the match is weak. For some rows the clone size is stated as once, few or many, or as a class when expanded; others skip it.

>TRBV12-3/TRBV12-4|many|TRBJ1-6|-
CASSLDRGNSPLHF
TGTGCCAGCAGTTTGGATAGGGGTAATTCACCCCTCCACTTT
>TRBV20-1|many|TRBJ2-1|TRBD1
CSPTGQSSYNEQFF
TGCAGTCCAACGGGACAGAGCTCCTACAATGAGCAGTTCTTC
>TRBV27|-|TRBJ1-6|TRBD1
CASSYGQVGSPLHF
TGTGCCAGCAGTTACGGACAGGTTGGATCACCCCTCCACTTT
>TRBV5-4|few|TRBJ2-1|TRBD2
CASSWGTSGGAYEQFF
TGTGCCAGCAGCTGGGGTACTAGCGGGGGGGCCTATGAGCAGTTCTTC
>TRBV6-1|many|TRBJ1-2|-
CASRDPGPLYGYTF
TGTGCCAGCAGGGACCCGGGACCCCTCTATGGCTACACCTTC
>TRBV9|many|TRBJ1-2|TRBD1
CASSVEDRDGYTF
TGTGCCAGCAGCGTTGAGGACAGGGACGGCTACACCTTC
>TRBV7-9|many|TRBJ2-1|TRBD1
CASSWTGGTNNEQFF
TGTGCCAGCAGTTGGACAGGGGGTACCAACAATGAGCAGTTCTTC
>TRBV11-3|many|TRBJ2-5|TRBD2
CASSSAGTSSETQYF
TGTGCCAGCAGCTCGGCCGGGACTAGCAGCGAGACCCAGTACTTC
>TRBV21-1|many|TRBJ1-2|-
CASRKDRPVGYTF
TGTGCCAGCAGGAAGGACAGGCCAGTTGGCTACACCTTC
>TRBV3-1|many|TRBJ2-2|TRBD1
CASSQDETGVNGELFF
TGTGCCAGCAGCCAAGACGAGACAGGGGTGAACGGGGAGCTGTTTTTT
>TRBV7-2|many|TRBJ2-1|TRBD1
CASSMGTVFAFF
TGTGCCAGCAGCATGGGGACAGTATTTGCGTTCTTC
>TRBV15|many|TRBJ2-1|TRBD2
CATSRERPSGGAGNEQFF
TGTGCCACCAGCAGAGAACGGCCTAGCGGGGGGGCGGGTAATGAGCAGTTCTTC
>TRBV28|-|TRBJ2-2|TRBD1
CASSLIFPGQTNTGELFF
TGTGCCAGCAGTTTAATCTTCCCGGGACAGACGAACACCGGGGAGCTGTTTTTT
>TRBV20-1|many|TRBJ1-1|-
CSAQLFTEAFF
TGCAGTGCTCAACTATTCACTGAAGCTTTCTTT
>TRBV4-3|many|TRBJ2-3|-
CASSQDSVSSDTQYF
TGCGCCAGCAGCCAAGACTCGGTGTCTTCAGATACGCAGTATTTT
>TRBV6-5|few|TRBJ1-5|-
CASSYSIGGQPQHF
TGTGCCAGCAGTTACTCGATAGGAGGTCAGCCCCAGCATTTT
>TRBV6-2/TRBV6-3|-|TRBJ2-5|-
CASSYSTRETQYF
TGTGCCAGCAGTTACTCTACTCGGGAGACCCAGTACTTC
>TRBV7-9|many|TRBJ2-5|-
CASSLGVYSATQYF
TGTGCCAGCAGCTTGGGGGTCTACTCAGCGACCCAGTACTTC
>TRBV15|-|TRBJ1-4|-
CATSSGHTTNEKLFF
TGTGCCACCAGCAGTGGACATACAACTAATGAAAAACTGTTTTTT
>TRBV4-1|-|TRBJ2-2|TRBD2
CASSPGGVAGNTGELFF
TGCGCCAGCAGCCCGGGGGGGGTAGCGGGGAACACCGGGGAGCTGTTTTTT
>TRBV27|-|TRBJ2-1|TRBD2
CASSLLAGSLTRNEQFF
TGTGCCAGCAGTTTACTAGCGGGGAGCCTCACGAGAAATGAGCAGTTCTTC
>TRBV6-5|many|TRBJ2-1|-
CASTVGDYNEQFF
TGTGCCAGCACGGTGGGGGACTACAATGAGCAGTTCTTC
>TRBV7-7|many|TRBJ2-1|-
CASSSLPADEQFF
TGTGCCAGCAGCTCCTTACCGGCCGATGAGCAGTTCTTC
>TRBV7-2|many|TRBJ2-3|TRBD1
CASSSPDRDLADTQYF
TGTGCCAGCAGCTCACCGGACAGGGATCTCGCAGATACGCAGTATTTT
>TRBV7-8|many|TRBJ2-7|-
CASSLGARLEQYF
TGTGCCAGCAGCTTAGGGGCTAGACTCGAGCAGTACTTC
>TRBV12-3/TRBV12-4|many|TRBJ2-7|-
CASKIRHSSYEQYF
TGTGCCAGCAAAATTAGACATAGCTCCTACGAGCAGTACTTC
>TRBV12-3/TRBV12-4|many|TRBJ2-3|TRBD2
CASSFFSGGTDTQYF
TGTGCCAGCAGTTTCTTTAGCGGGGGAACAGATACGCAGTATTTT
>TRBV7-9|many|TRBJ2-3|-
CASSPPPLITDTQYF
TGTGCCAGCAGCCCACCTCCACTAATTACAGATACGCAGTATTTT
>TRBV7-9|many|TRBJ2-1|TRBD1
CASSSRQGSYNEQFF
TGTGCCAGCAGCTCGAGACAGGGCTCCTACAATGAGCAGTTCTTC
>TRBV4-1|many|TRBJ1-1|-
CASSQQTLPTEAFF
TGCGCCAGCAGCCAACAAACCCTCCCGACTGAAGCTTTCTTT
>TRBV7-6|-|TRBJ2-2|TRBD1
CASSPLQGEGELFF
TGTGCCAGCAGCCCCTTACAGGGGGAGGGGGAGCTGTTTTTT